This is a list of T cell receptor beta chains from one sample in a study of CD8+ T cells in alopecia areata. Sequencing used immunoSEQ multiplex PCR; TCRdb keeps in-frame clones, though not all of them. The table lists roughly 250,000 clones, roughly two thirds of them singletons. Specimen: CD4+ T cells sorted from blood, collected at week 0. The receptors originated from a human donor with alopecia areata. Both conserved end residues are part of each CDR3. The D gene is left open where the match is weak. Clone size is given for some rows only: seen once, a few or many times, or a class if the clone is expanded.

v_gene,j_gene,d_gene,abundance,CDR3nt,CDR3aa
TRBV19,TRBJ2-5,.,.,TGTGCCAGTAGTATCTCCCCCCGGTACCAAGAGACCCAGTACTTC,CASSISPRYQETQYF
TRBV10-3,TRBJ2-5,TRBD2,.,TGTGCCATCAGTGGTGGGACTAGCGGTGAAGAGACCCAGTACTTC,CAISGGTSGEETQYF
TRBV29-1,TRBJ1-1,.,once,TGCAGCGTTGAGGTCAGCGGGAACACTGAAGCTTTCTTT,CSVEVSGNTEAFF
TRBV15,TRBJ2-2,.,.,TGTGCCACCAGCAGAGATCGGCTTCAGACAACCGGGGAGCTGTTTTTT,CATSRDRLQTTGELFF
TRBV29-1,TRBJ2-2,.,.,TGCAGCGTTGCGGGGGAGGTATACACCGGGGAGCTGTTTTTT,CSVAGEVYTGELFF
TRBV4-3,TRBJ1-2,.,.,TGCGCCAGCAGCCAAGATCAGGCAGGCTGGGGCTACACCTTC,CASSQDQAGWGYTF
TRBV29-1,TRBJ2-3,TRBD1,.,TGCAGCGCAGGACAGGTTAGCACAGATACGCAGTATTTT,CSAGQVSTDTQYF
TRBV29-1,TRBJ2-3,.,.,TGCAGCGTTCGGCAGGCGGTCGCAGATACGCAGTATTTT,CSVRQAVADTQYF
TRBV5-6,TRBJ2-2,TRBD1,.,TGTGCCAGCAGGGGACAGGGCACCGGGGAGCTGTTTTTT,CASRGQGTGELFF
TRBV10-3,TRBJ1-5,.,few,TGTGCCATCAGGGGTGGGCAGGGGAATAATCAGCCCCAGCATTTT,CAIRGGQGNNQPQHF
TRBV29-1,TRBJ2-3,TRBD2,.,TGCAGCGTGCGACTAGCGGGGGGCACAGATACGCAGTATTTT,CSVRLAGGTDTQYF
TRBV5-4,TRBJ2-7,.,few,TGTGCCAGCAGCCCCGGGAGGGACAGGTACGAGCAGTACTTC,CASSPGRDRYEQYF
TRBV10-3,TRBJ2-5,.,.,TGTGCCATCAGCCCTGATGGGGACGGGACCCAGTACTTC,CAISPDGDGTQYF
TRBV5-1,TRBJ1-2,.,.,TGCGCCAGCAGCTTGAGGACCGAGGGGAGGGACGGCTACACCTTC,CASSLRTEGRDGYTF